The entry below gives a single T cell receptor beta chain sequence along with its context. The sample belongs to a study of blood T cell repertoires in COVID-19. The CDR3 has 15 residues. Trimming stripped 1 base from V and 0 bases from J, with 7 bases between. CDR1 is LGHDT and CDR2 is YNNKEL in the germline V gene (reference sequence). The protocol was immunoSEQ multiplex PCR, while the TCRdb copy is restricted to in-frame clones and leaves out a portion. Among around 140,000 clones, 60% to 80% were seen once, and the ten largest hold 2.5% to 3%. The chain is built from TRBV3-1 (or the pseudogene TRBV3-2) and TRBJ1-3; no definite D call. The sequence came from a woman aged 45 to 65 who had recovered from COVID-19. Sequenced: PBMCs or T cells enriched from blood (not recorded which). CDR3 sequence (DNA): TGTGCCAGCAGCCAAGTGCTGAGCTCTGGAAACACCATATATTTT. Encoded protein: CASSQVLSSGNTIYF.